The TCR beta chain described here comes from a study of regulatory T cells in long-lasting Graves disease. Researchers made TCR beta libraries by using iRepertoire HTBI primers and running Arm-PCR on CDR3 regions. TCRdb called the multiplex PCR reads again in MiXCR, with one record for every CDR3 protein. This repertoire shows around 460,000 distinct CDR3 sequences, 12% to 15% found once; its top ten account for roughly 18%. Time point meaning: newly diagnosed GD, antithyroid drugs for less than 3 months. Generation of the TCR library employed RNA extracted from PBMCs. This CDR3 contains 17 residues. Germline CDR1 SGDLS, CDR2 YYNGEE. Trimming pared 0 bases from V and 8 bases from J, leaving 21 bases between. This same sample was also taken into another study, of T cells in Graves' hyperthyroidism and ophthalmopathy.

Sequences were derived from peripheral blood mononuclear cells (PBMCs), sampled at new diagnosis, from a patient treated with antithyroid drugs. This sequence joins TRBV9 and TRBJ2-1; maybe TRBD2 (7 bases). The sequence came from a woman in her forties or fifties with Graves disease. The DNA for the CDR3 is TGTGCCAGCAGCGTAGGTAGCGCGGGCTGGGAGGGGGATGAGCAGTTCTTC. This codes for CASSVGSAGWEGDEQFF. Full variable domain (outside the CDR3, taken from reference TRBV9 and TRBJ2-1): DSGVTQTPKHLITATGQRVTLRCSPRSGDLSVYWYQQSLDQGLQFLIQYYNGEERAKGNILERFSAQQFPDLHSELNLSSLELGDSALYFCASSVGSAGWEGDEQFFGPGTRLTVL.